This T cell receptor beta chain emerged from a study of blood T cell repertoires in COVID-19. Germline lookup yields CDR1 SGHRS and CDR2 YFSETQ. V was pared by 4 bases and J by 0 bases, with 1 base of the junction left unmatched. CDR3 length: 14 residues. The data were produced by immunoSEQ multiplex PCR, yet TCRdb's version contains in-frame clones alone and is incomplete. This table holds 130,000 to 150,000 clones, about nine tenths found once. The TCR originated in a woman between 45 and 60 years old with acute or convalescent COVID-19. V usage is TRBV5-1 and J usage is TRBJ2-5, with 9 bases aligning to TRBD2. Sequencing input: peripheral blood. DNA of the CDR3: TGCGCCAGCAGCCCTAGCGGGAACCAAGAGACCCAGTACTTC. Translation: CASSPSGNQETQYF.